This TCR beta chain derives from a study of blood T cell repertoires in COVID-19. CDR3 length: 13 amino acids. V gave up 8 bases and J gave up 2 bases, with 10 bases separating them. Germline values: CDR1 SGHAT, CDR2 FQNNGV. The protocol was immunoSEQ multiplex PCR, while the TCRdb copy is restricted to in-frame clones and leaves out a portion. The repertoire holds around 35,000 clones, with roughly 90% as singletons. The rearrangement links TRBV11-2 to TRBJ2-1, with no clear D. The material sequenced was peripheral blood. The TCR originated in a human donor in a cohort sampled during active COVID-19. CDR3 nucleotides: TGTGCCAGCGGCCCCTGGCCCTACAATGAGCAGTTCTTC. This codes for CASGPWPYNEQFF.